This T cell receptor beta chain was documented in a study of blood T cell repertoires in COVID-19. Overall study: Samples representing acute and convalescent COVID-19 were sourced from the United States, Italy and Spain. PBMCs, B-cell-depleted T cells, or T cells were the source of the cDNA or gDNA that made up the material.

Method: immunoSEQ multiplex PCR; TCRdb's copy keeps in-frame clones and lacks some. The sample carries under 95,000 clones, about 80% recorded once. Germline-derived CDR1 and CDR2 are DFQATT and SNEGSKA (reference sequence). Trimming stripped 3 bases from V and 1 base from J, with 9 bases between. CDR3 length: 13 residues. V is TRBV20-1 and J is TRBJ1-2; D gene ambiguous. The sequence was obtained from a man aged 60-69 years with active or convalescent COVID-19. Sequences were obtained from peripheral blood. CDR3 DNA sequence: TGCAGTGCTAGTCCCGCCAGTAACTATGGCTACACCTTC. Translating it yields CSASPASNYGYTF.